This T cell receptor beta chain was identified during a study of T cell responses to AZD1222 COVID-19 vaccine. Study-wide findings and caveats: The study identified only a handful of AZD1222 recipients as seropositive at baseline. Compared with day 0, the breadth and depth of the Spike-specific TCR repertoire rose significantly after two doses of AZD1222. Clonal diversity may have been underestimated, and the donors were mostly white British, with more females than males.

About this clone itself: What it binds is not known.

Germline CDR1 MNHEY, CDR2 SMNVEV (reference sequence). This CDR3 has 13 amino acids. V was clipped by 9 bases and J by 7 bases, with 13 bases between them. Libraries were prepared by immunoSEQ multiplex PCR; TCRdb keeps only in-frame clonotypes and omits some of them. Altogether about 140,000 clones are present, 92% being singletons, with the ten largest covering 4%. V is TRBV27 and J is TRBJ1-6; D unresolved. This TCR came from an adult who received the AZD1222 COVID-19 vaccine. Sample: peripheral blood, taken 28 days after the second AZD1222 dose. CDR3: CASRELGNSPLHF. CDR3 DNA: TGTGCCAGTAGGGAGTTGGGCAATTCACCCCTCCACTTT.